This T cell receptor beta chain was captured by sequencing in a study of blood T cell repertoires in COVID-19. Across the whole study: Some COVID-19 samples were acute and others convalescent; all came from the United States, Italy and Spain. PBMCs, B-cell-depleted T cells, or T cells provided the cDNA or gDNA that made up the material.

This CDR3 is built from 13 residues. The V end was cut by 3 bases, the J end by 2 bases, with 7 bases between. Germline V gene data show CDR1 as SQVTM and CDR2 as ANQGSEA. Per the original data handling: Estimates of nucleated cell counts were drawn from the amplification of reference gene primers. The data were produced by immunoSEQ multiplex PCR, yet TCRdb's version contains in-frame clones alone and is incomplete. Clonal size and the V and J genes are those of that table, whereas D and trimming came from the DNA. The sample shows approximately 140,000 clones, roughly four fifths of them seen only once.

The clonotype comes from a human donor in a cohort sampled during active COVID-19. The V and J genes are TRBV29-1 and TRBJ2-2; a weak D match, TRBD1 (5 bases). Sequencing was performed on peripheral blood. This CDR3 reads CSVDRVNTGELFF. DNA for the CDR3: TGCAGCGTTGACAGGGTTAACACCGGGGAGCTGTTTTTT.